These T cell receptor beta chains were read from a single sample in a study of blood T cell repertoires in COVID-19. TCRdb's copy holds only in-frame clones and misses some; the assay was immunoSEQ multiplex PCR. The sample carries 45,000 to 55,000 clones, around nine tenths recorded once. The sample comprised peripheral blood. The receptors shown here come from a human donor in a cohort sampled during active COVID-19. The CDR3 runs from the conserved cysteine through the conserved F or W. D genes are given only for firm matches. Clone size, where shown, is once, few, many, or a class for clones that have expanded.

TRBJ1-6 . TRBV6-5 . CASSSLGTYNSPLHF TGTGCCAGCAGTAGTTTAGGGACATATAATTCACCCCTCCACTTT
TRBJ1-6 . TRBV6-2/TRBV6-3 . CASSPQGENSPLHF TGTGCCAGCAGTCCACAGGGCGAGAATTCACCCCTCCACTTT
TRBJ2-2 . TRBV7-2 . CASSPRAGPSAGELFF TGTGCCAGCAGCCCTAGAGCGGGCCCCTCGGCCGGGGAGCTGTTTTTT
TRBJ1-4 once TRBV5-1 . CASSLGGQGEKLFF TGCGCCAGCAGCTTGGGGGGGCAAGGCGAAAAACTGTTTTTT
TRBJ2-5 . TRBV10-1 TRBD2 CASSAGTSGSGETQYF TGCGCCAGCAGCGCCGGGACTAGCGGGAGTGGGGAGACCCAGTACTTC
TRBJ2-1 . TRBV7-3 . CASSLTSGVYNEQFF TGTGCCAGCAGCCTGACTAGTGGAGTCTACAATGAGCAGTTCTTC
TRBJ2-7 . TRBV18 TRBD1 CASSGTGYTYEQYF TGTGCCAGCTCAGGGACAGGGTACACCTACGAGCAGTACTTC
TRBJ2-3 few TRBV5-1 . CASSKDNTDTQYF TGCGCCAGCAGCAAGGACAACACAGATACGCAGTATTTT
TRBJ1-2 . TRBV21-1 . CASSKPGHRGYYGYTF TGTGCCAGCAGCAAACCCGGGCACAGGGGGTACTATGGCTACACCTTC
TRBJ2-5 . TRBV7-2 . CASRGGGAQYF TGTGCCAGCAGGGGAGGTGGGGCCCAGTACTTC
TRBJ2-2 . TRBV10-1 . CASSVSGGNTGELFF TGCGCCAGCAGTGTTAGCGGAGGTAACACCGGGGAGCTGTTTTTT
TRBJ1-2 . TRBV29-1 . CSVERQPYGYTF TGCAGCGTTGAAAGACAGCCCTATGGCTACACCTTC
TRBJ2-1 . TRBV7-2 TRBD1 CASSLAGQRYNEQFF TGTGCCAGCAGCTTAGCGGGACAGCGGTACAATGAGCAGTTCTTC
TRBJ1-5 once TRBV4-1 TRBD1 CASSRDREVQPQHF TGCGCCAGCAGCCGAGACAGGGAGGTTCAGCCCCAGCATTTT
TRBJ1-2 . TRBV18 . CASSLGQLSNYGYTF TGTGCCAGCTCGCTAGGACAGTTATCTAACTATGGCTACACCTTC
TRBJ2-6 once TRBV9 . CASSGRDRANVLTF TGTGCCAGCAGCGGGAGGGATCGGGCCAACGTCCTGACTTTC